This T cell receptor (beta chain) was documented in a study of cytomegalovirus exposure and HLA in healthy donors. Points from the study as a whole: For cytomegalovirus status, the classifier reportedly gave diagnoses with high specificity and sensitivity.

The germline V gene encodes CDR1 MNHEY and CDR2 SVGAGI. Trimming left V 6 bases short and J 3 bases short, with 15 bases between. The CDR3 is 15 residues long. Note on this clone: Its specificity is unknown.

This PCR relied on a set of 60 Vbeta primers and 13 Jbeta primers. Sequencing was performed with immunoSEQ multiplex PCR; in TCRdb, only in-frame clones are kept and a portion is missing. Of around 180,000 clones listed, almost 85% are singletons. The receptor was derived from a girl between 5 and 17 years old in good health and CMV-seropositive. The chain couples TRBV6-5 to TRBJ1-5; maybe TRBD1 (6 bases). The sequencing input was PBMCs. In DNA form, the CDR3 reads TGTGCCAGCAGAGGGGGGGGCGCTTTCAATCAGCCCCAGCATTTT. Translated, it gives CASRGGGAFNQPQHF.